Below, 18 T cell receptor beta chains from the same sample are listed, as sequenced in a study of spatial heterogeneity in lung cancer (dated by TCRdb to the late 2010s). Broader findings and caveats from the paper: A correlation was observed between the number of expanded intratumoral alpha and beta TCRs and the tumor nonsynonymous mutation count.

The antigens of these receptors remain unknown. Libraries were made using 5' RACE. The sample was run on a NextSeq 500. TCRdb passed the public sequencing reads through fastp at Q25 and MiXCR, retaining productive beta sequences. Rows with a matching CDR3 protein are joined into one entry that keeps the most common DNA and genes. The sample profile shows about 18,000 distinct CDR3 sequences; roughly a tenth of them were found once. The top ten clonotypes cover approximately 21% of the sample. The meaning of the sample's time point label: sample taken at primary tumor resection. The specimen was lung tumor tissue, collected at surgery. Receptors originate from a female donor with early-stage non-small cell lung cancer.

This clonotype has only a few counts. The size of this beta chain means little, since it is a stray read in a library made for alpha chains. The gene calls are TRBV5-1 and TRBJ2-5, with D perhaps matching TRBD2 (5 bases). V lost 7 bases to trimming and J lost 1 base, with 11 bases between them. CDR3 length: 13 residues. Per the germline V gene, CDR1 is SGHRS and CDR2 is YFSETQ. In DNA, the CDR3 is TGCGCCAGCGATACGGGGAGCCAAGAGACCCAGTACTTC. Its translation is CASDTGSQETQYF.

About this clonotype: Within a library made for alpha chains, this beta chain is off target, and its count is uninformative. The J gene is TRBJ2-1, the V gene TRBV6-1, with 10 bases fitting TRBD2. The ends lost 6 bases at V and 3 bases at J; junction bases unmatched: 5. Per germline, CDR1 MNHNS and CDR2 SASEGT. The CDR3 covers 15 residues. The CDR3 region is CASRTGTSDYNEQFF. The CDR3, as DNA: TGTGCCAGCAGAACCGGGACTAGCGACTACAATGAGCAGTTCTTC.

This clonotype has at least ten counts. Being off target in a library aimed at alpha chains, this beta chain has a size of little meaning. The CDR3 loop is CASSARQGSSSPLHF. In nucleotides, the CDR3 is TGTGCCAGCAGTGCCAGACAGGGTTCGAGTTCACCCCTCCACTTT. The V call is TRBV12-3 or TRBV12-4, the J call TRBJ1-6; TRBD1 matches at 7 bases. Losses at the gene ends were 5 bases for V and 9 bases for J; bases not matched to a gene: 10. The CDR3 length is 15 residues.

This clonotype was seen at least ten times. This beta chain is off target for a library built for alpha chains, so its abundance means little. The chain employs TRBV6-5 and TRBJ1-1; no reliable D call. CDR3 size: 14 residues. The germline CDR1 and CDR2 sequences are MNHEY and SVGAGI. Trimming removed 6 bases at V and 4 bases at J, with 15 bases between. In DNA, the CDR3 is TGTGCCAGCAGGGACGTGGCAGAGGTCACTGAAGCTTTCTTT. Protein: CASRDVAEVTEAFF.

In regard to this clonotype: This beta chain is a stray sequence in a library constructed for alpha chains; its clone size is not meaningful. V gene TRBV6-1 combines with J gene TRBJ1-1; D is undetermined. With 10 bases removed from V and 5 bases from J, the gap between germline ends came to 14 bases. Germline values: CDR1 MNHNS, CDR2 SASEGT. CDR3 length equals 12 residues. The DNA of the CDR3 is TGTGCCAACATGTGGGCGGAAACTGAAGCTTTCTTT. Its protein product is CANMWAETEAFF.

Ten or more counts support this clonotype. This beta chain was picked up by a library intended for alpha chains and is off target, so its count carries little meaning. This rearrangement joins TRBV27 to TRBJ1-4; 7 bases fit TRBD1. Trimming cost V 4 bases and J 8 bases; bases outside gene matches: 10. The V gene's germline CDR1 is MNHEY and CDR2 SMNVEV (reference sequence). The CDR3 consists of 15 residues. CDR3 bases: TGTGCCAGCAGTTCCCTAGACAGGGTGGGGGAAAAACTGTTTTTT. The encoded protein is CASSSLDRVGEKLFF.

This clonotype has only a few counts. This beta chain came through as a stray read in a library set up for alpha chains, and its size says little. V is TRBV7-2 and J is TRBJ2-4, with 7 bases that match TRBD2. CDR3 length equals 15 residues. V dropped 5 bases and J dropped 4; count of bases not matched to a gene: 8. The germline V gene encodes CDR1 SGHTA and CDR2 FQGNSA. For the CDR3, the DNA is TGTGCCAGCAGCCCTACCGGACTAGGTAAAAACATTCAGTACTTC. Protein product: CASSPTGLGKNIQYF.

Relative to its sample, this clonotype is medium-sized. This beta chain is an off-target read within a library intended for alpha chains, so its frequency means little. The chain employs TRBV5-1 and TRBJ2-7; 7 nucleotides agree with TRBD1. V shed 0 bases, J shed 3 bases, and the junction held 9 bases outside the gene matches. Per the germline V gene, CDR1 is SGHRS and CDR2 is YFSETQ. This CDR3 contains 16 residues. DNA for the CDR3: TGCGCCAGCAGCTTGGCCCCGACAGGGAATAACTACGAGCAGTACTTC. As protein: CASSLAPTGNNYEQYF.

This clonotype was seen at least ten times. A read error may produce the germline difference seen at one junction end. Since it is a stray read in a library aimed at alpha chains, this beta chain has a size that is not meaningful. This rearrangement joins TRBV7-9 to TRBJ2-7, with 8 bases identical to TRBD1. Germline values: CDR1 SEHNR, CDR2 FQNEAQ (reference sequence). The CDR3 length is 16 residues. The CDR3 nucleotides read TGTGCCAGCAACTTACTCCCGCAGGGGGCAACCTACGAGCAGTACTTC. Its protein is CASNLLPQGATYEQYF. The complete variable domain, with remaining parts taken from reference TRBV7-9 and TRBJ2-7, reads DTGVSQNPRHKITKRGQNVTFRCDPISEHNRLYWYRQTLGQGPEFLTYFQNEAQLEKSRLLSDRFSAERPKGSFSTLEIQRTEQGDSAMYLCASNLLPQGATYEQYFGPGTRLTVT.

Concerning this clonotype: A much more abundant neighbour one base away suggests this may be a read error. This beta chain is off target for a library built for alpha chains, so its abundance means little. This rearrangement joins TRBV5-1 to TRBJ2-3, with D uncertain. This CDR3 comprises 15 residues. The V gene lost 0 bases and the J gene lost 0 bases, with 8 bases spanning the gap. Germline CDR1 and CDR2: SGHRS and YFSETQ. CDR3 region: CASSLEVASTDTQYF. The CDR3 coding sequence is TGCGCCAGCAGCTTGGAGGTGGCAAGCACAGATACGCAGTATTTT.

The sample holds many counts of this clonotype. A library prepared for alpha chains yielded this beta chain as an off-target read; its size is of little meaning. The rearrangement links TRBV11-2 to TRBJ2-2, with D maybe TRBD1 (6 bases). The CDR3 is 15 residues long. Deletions cut 4 bases from V and 1 base from J, with 10 bases between. Per the germline V gene, CDR1 is SGHAT and CDR2 is FQNNGV. The CDR3 coding sequence is TGTGCCAGCAGCTCCCGGGACATGAACACCGGGGAGCTGTTTTTT. This encodes CASSSRDMNTGELFF.

This clonotype was counted only a few times. A library prepared for alpha chains yielded this beta chain as an off-target read; its size is of little meaning. The chain employs TRBV6-6 and TRBJ1-2, with no clear D. With 5 bases removed from V and 2 bases from J, the gap between germline ends came to 9 bases. Germline loops: CDR1 MNHNY, CDR2 SVGAGI (reference sequence). This CDR3 has 13 residues. The CDR3 loop is CASSPGPNYGYTF. The DNA of the CDR3 is TGTGCCAGCAGTCCCGGGCCCAACTATGGCTACACCTTC.

Ten or more counts support this clonotype. Because this beta chain is a stray read in a library intended to capture alpha chains, its abundance should not be given much weight. The rearrangement uses TRBV10-3 and TRBJ2-7, with TRBD1 as a possible D gene (5 bases). The germline CDR1 and CDR2 sequences are ENHRY and SYGVKD. This CDR3 spans 15 amino acids. Trimming took off 2 bases at V and 2 bases at J, with 13 bases between the two ends. Written as DNA, the CDR3 is TGTGCCATCAGTGAGAGCGTGGACACTACCTACGAGCAGTACTTC. Residues: CAISESVDTTYEQYF.

This clonotype has a handful of counts. A library made for alpha chains picked up this beta chain off target, so its size means little. This chain uses TRBV3-1 with TRBJ2-3; D might be TRBD2 (6 bases). The CDR3 sequence is 15 residues long. V lost 0 bases, J lost 0 bases, and 7 bases lay in between. Germline V lookup: CDR1 LGHDT, CDR2 YNNKEL (reference sequence). CDR3 sequence (DNA): TGTGCCAGCAGCCAAGAACTAGCCAGCACAGATACGCAGTATTTT. Its translation is CASSQELASTDTQYF.

There are a few counts of this clonotype. This beta chain is an unintended read in a library built for alpha chains; its size means little. J is TRBJ2-3 and V is TRBV3-1; 14 bases line up with TRBD2. CDR3 size: 18 residues. Per germline, CDR1 LGHDT and CDR2 YNNKEL (reference sequence). V trimming: 2 bases; J trimming: 4 bases; junction bases outside the gene matches: 8. CDR3 loop: CASSQPGTSGGKADTQYF. In DNA, the CDR3 is TGTGCCAGCAGCCAACCCGGGACTAGCGGGGGAAAGGCAGATACGCAGTATTTT.

For this clonotype: The library was designed around alpha chains, so this beta chain is a stray read whose abundance carries little weight. This chain links TRBV6-1 with TRBJ1-4, with D unclear. Germline-derived CDR1 and CDR2 are MNHNS and SASEGT. This CDR3 has 14 residues. Trimming took 2 bases from V and 4 from J, leaving 8 bases between them. CDR3: CASSEKVINEKLFF. The CDR3 DNA reads as TGTGCCAGCAGTGAAAAGGTGATTAATGAAAAACTGTTTTTT.

This clonotype was recorded many times. Because the library targeted alpha chains, this beta chain is an off-target read whose size means little. The V gene is TRBV7-2, the J gene TRBJ2-3; TRBD1 might be the D (5 bases). The CDR3 consists of 15 residues. V lost 1 base, J lost 8 bases, and 16 bases lay in between. The germline V gene has CDR1 SGHTA and CDR2 FQGNSA. CDR3 nucleotide sequence: TGTGCCAGCAGCTTAGTGCCCAGGGAATGGGGTACGCAGTATTTT. It translates to CASSLVPREWGTQYF.

This clonotype was observed a handful of times. This beta chain lies outside the target of a library built for alpha chains; its clone size means little. This sequence joins TRBV20-1 and TRBJ1-1, with TRBD1 matching 8 bases. The CDR3 contains 12 residues. V lost 5 bases, J lost 3 bases, and 2 bases stayed unmatched. In germline, CDR1 is DFQATT, CDR2 SNEGSKA (reference sequence). DNA of the CDR3: TGCAGTGCTCAGGACAGGGACACTGAAGCTTTCTTT. Protein: CSAQDRDTEAFF.